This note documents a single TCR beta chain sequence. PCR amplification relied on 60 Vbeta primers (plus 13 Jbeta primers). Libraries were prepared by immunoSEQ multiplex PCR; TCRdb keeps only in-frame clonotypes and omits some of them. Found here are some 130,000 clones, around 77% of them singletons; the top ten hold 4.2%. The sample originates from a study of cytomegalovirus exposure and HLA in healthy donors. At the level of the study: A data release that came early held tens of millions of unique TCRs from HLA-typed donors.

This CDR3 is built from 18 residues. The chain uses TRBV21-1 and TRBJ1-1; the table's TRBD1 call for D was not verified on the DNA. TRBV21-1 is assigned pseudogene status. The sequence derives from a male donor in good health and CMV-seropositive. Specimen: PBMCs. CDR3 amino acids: CASSTRIYDRAGDTEAFF. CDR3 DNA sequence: TGTGCCAGCAGCACGCGAATATATGACAGGGCCGGGGACACTGAAGCTTTCTTT.